The clone carrying this T cell receptor (beta chain) has ten or more counts. Its antigen is as yet unknown. This entry comes from a study of identical twins. General study findings and limits: Modelling underestimated the level of out-of-frame TCR alpha sharing observed in monozygotic twins.

The ends were cut back, 0 bases at V and 4 bases at J, with 16 bases in the middle. This CDR3 spans 16 amino acids. Germline V lookup: CDR1 DFQATT, CDR2 SNEGSKA (reference sequence). Template switching added a universal primer site, and cDNA bore unique molecular identifiers. A single record per CDR3 protein comes from TCRdb applying MiXCR to the 5' RACE reads. The table has 120,000 to 150,000 distinct CDR3 sequences, around 3.5% seen once. Material for sequencing was memory T cells sorted from blood. The sequence was collected from a man aged 18-30 years in good health. The chain links TRBV20-1 to TRBJ2-1, with D perhaps matching TRBD2 (6 bases). The CDR3 DNA reads as TGCAGTGCTAGAGATAAGGGGACTTCCCGTTACAATGAGCAGTTCTTC. This codes for CSARDKGTSRYNEQFF.